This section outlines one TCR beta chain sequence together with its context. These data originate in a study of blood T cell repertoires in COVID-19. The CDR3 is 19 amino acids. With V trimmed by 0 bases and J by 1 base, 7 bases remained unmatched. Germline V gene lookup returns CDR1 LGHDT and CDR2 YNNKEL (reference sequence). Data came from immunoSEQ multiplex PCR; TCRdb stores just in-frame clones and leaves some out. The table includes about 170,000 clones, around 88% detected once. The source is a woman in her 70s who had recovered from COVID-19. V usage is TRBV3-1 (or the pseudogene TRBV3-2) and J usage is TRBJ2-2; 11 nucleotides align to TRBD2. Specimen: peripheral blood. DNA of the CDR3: TGTGCCAGCAGCCAAGATAGGCTAGCGGGAGGTTGGAACACCGGGGAGCTGTTTTTT. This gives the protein CASSQDRLAGGWNTGELFF.